This is a list of T cell receptor beta chains from one sample in a study of OX40 agonist ivuxolimab in advanced cancers. Repertoires were generated with immunoSEQ multiplex PCR, while TCRdb's copy carries only in-frame clones and drops some. The sample contains 30,000 to 40,000 clones, approximately 90% of which appear only once. This specimen consisted of CD4+ or CD8+ T cells sorted from blood, obtained in a trial of the OX40 agonist ivuxolimab. The receptors originated from an adult with an advanced solid tumor such as melanoma, head and neck, liver or kidney cancer. CDR3s include the opening cysteine and the closing phenylalanine or tryptophan. The order of the fields is V gene, clone size, J gene, D gene, CDR3 DNA, CDR3 protein. The D gene is left open where the match is weak. Size is stated for part of the rows, as once, few or many counts, or as a class when the clone is expanded.

v_call: TRBV6-4
clone_size: .
j_call: TRBJ1-1
d_call: TRBD1
cdr3_nt: TGTGCCAGCAGCGTCGGGACAGACACTGAAGCTTTCTTT
cdr3_aa: CASSVGTDTEAFF

v_call: TRBV15
clone_size: .
j_call: TRBJ1-1
d_call: .
cdr3_nt: TGTGCCACCAGCAGAGATCGACTGAATATGAACACTGAAGCTTTCTTT
cdr3_aa: CATSRDRLNMNTEAFF

v_call: TRBV19
clone_size: .
j_call: TRBJ2-7
d_call: TRBD1
cdr3_nt: TGTGCCAGTAGTCCCGGGACAGGTCTACGCGAGCAGTACTTC
cdr3_aa: CASSPGTGLREQYF

v_call: TRBV2
clone_size: .
j_call: TRBJ2-1
d_call: TRBD2
cdr3_nt: TGTGCCACGGGGACTAGCGGACAGAGCTCCTACAATGAGCAGTTCTTC
cdr3_aa: CATGTSGQSSYNEQFF

v_call: TRBV19
clone_size: .
j_call: TRBJ2-5
d_call: .
cdr3_nt: TGTGCCAGTAGTAAGCGGCTTCCTGAGACCCAGTACTTC
cdr3_aa: CASSKRLPETQYF

v_call: TRBV7-9
clone_size: .
j_call: TRBJ2-2
d_call: TRBD1
cdr3_nt: TGTGCCAGCAGCCGACAGGGGAACGGGGAGCTGTTTTTT
cdr3_aa: CASSRQGNGELFF

v_call: TRBV5-6
clone_size: .
j_call: TRBJ1-1
d_call: .
cdr3_nt: TGTGCCAGCAAGCAACAGGGTAACACTGAAGCTTTCTTT
cdr3_aa: CASKQQGNTEAFF

v_call: TRBV7-9
clone_size: .
j_call: TRBJ2-1
d_call: .
cdr3_nt: TGTGCCAGCAGCCCCCCAGGGGGGGAGTCCCACAATGAGCAGTTCTTC
cdr3_aa: CASSPPGGESHNEQFF

v_call: TRBV2
clone_size: .
j_call: TRBJ2-1
d_call: TRBD2
cdr3_nt: TGTGCCAGCTCGAAGAACAGCGGGGGCTCCTCCTACAATGAGCAGTTCTTC
cdr3_aa: CASSKNSGGSSYNEQFF

v_call: TRBV6-1
clone_size: .
j_call: TRBJ2-7
d_call: .
cdr3_nt: TGTGCCAGCAGTGAAACGAACGGGGGCTTCTACGAGCAGTACTTC
cdr3_aa: CASSETNGGFYEQYF

v_call: TRBV5-4
clone_size: .
j_call: TRBJ2-1
d_call: .
cdr3_nt: TGTGCCAGCAGCTTGGCAAGCTCCTACAATGAGCAGTTCTTC
cdr3_aa: CASSLASSYNEQFF

v_call: TRBV10-3
clone_size: .
j_call: TRBJ2-3
d_call: .
cdr3_nt: TGTGCCATCAGTGACCTGGTGATAGCGCACACAGATACGCAGTATTTT
cdr3_aa: CAISDLVIAHTDTQYF

v_call: TRBV10-2
clone_size: .
j_call: TRBJ2-7
d_call: TRBD1
cdr3_nt: TGCGCCAGCAGAGGACAGGGTTTCGACGAGCAGTACTTC
cdr3_aa: CASRGQGFDEQYF

v_call: TRBV13
clone_size: medium-sized
j_call: TRBJ2-7
d_call: TRBD2
cdr3_nt: TGTGCCAGCAGCCCAGGGACTAGCGGGAGTCGAGAGCAGTACTTC
cdr3_aa: CASSPGTSGSREQYF

v_call: TRBV11-2
clone_size: .
j_call: TRBJ2-1
d_call: .
cdr3_nt: TGTGCCAGCAGCTTAGATAACCCTCCTAGCGAGCAGTTCTTC
cdr3_aa: CASSLDNPPSEQFF

v_call: TRBV27
clone_size: .
j_call: TRBJ1-3
d_call: .
cdr3_nt: TGTGCCAGCAGTTTGTCTGGTGGAAACACCATATATTTT
cdr3_aa: CASSLSGGNTIYF

v_call: TRBV19
clone_size: .
j_call: TRBJ2-2
d_call: .
cdr3_nt: TGTGCCAGTAGTATAGGTTTTACAAACACCGGGGAGCTGTTTTTT
cdr3_aa: CASSIGFTNTGELFF

v_call: TRBV6-5
clone_size: .
j_call: TRBJ2-3
d_call: .
cdr3_nt: TGTGCCAGCAGTTACTCTTCCACTAGCACAGATACGCAGTATTTT
cdr3_aa: CASSYSSTSTDTQYF

v_call: TRBV5-1
clone_size: .
j_call: TRBJ2-1
d_call: TRBD2
cdr3_nt: TGCGCCAGCAGCGTATACGGGACTAGCAGGTTGGATGAGCAGTTCTTC
cdr3_aa: CASSVYGTSRLDEQFF

v_call: TRBV19
clone_size: .
j_call: TRBJ2-1
d_call: TRBD2
cdr3_nt: TGTGCCAGTAATAGCGGGGGGTCCTCCTACAATGAGCAGTTCTTC
cdr3_aa: CASNSGGSSYNEQFF

v_call: TRBV7-9
clone_size: .
j_call: TRBJ2-7
d_call: .
cdr3_nt: TGTGCCAGCAGCTCAAGCGCAGATAACCTAGGGGACGAGCAGTACTTC
cdr3_aa: CASSSSADNLGDEQYF

v_call: TRBV14
clone_size: .
j_call: TRBJ2-5
d_call: .
cdr3_nt: TGTGCCAGCAGCCTCAAGAGGGGGACGATCGGGGAGACCCAGTACTTC
cdr3_aa: CASSLKRGTIGETQYF

v_call: TRBV2
clone_size: few
j_call: TRBJ2-1
d_call: .
cdr3_nt: TGTGCCAGCAGCTTAGTGGGGAATGAGCAGTTCTTC
cdr3_aa: CASSLVGNEQFF

v_call: TRBV7-9
clone_size: .
j_call: TRBJ1-1
d_call: .
cdr3_nt: TGTGCCAGCAGCTTAAGGCTGGATACTGAAGCTTTCTTT
cdr3_aa: CASSLRLDTEAFF

v_call: TRBV19
clone_size: once
j_call: TRBJ2-5
d_call: .
cdr3_nt: TGTGCCAGTAGTATAAGGACTAATTCCCCCCAAGAGACCCAGTACTTC
cdr3_aa: CASSIRTNSPQETQYF

v_call: TRBV25-1
clone_size: .
j_call: TRBJ1-3
d_call: .
cdr3_nt: TGTGCCAGCAGTGAATCATCCTCTGGAAACACCATATATTTT
cdr3_aa: CASSESSSGNTIYF

v_call: TRBV29-1
clone_size: .
j_call: TRBJ2-1
d_call: TRBD2
cdr3_nt: TGCAGCGTGGGTGGACTAGCGGGAGCACCTACGGTAAATGAGCAGTTCTTC
cdr3_aa: CSVGGLAGAPTVNEQFF

v_call: TRBV29-1
clone_size: .
j_call: TRBJ2-1
d_call: TRBD2
cdr3_nt: TGCAGCGTTATTTGGGGGACTATAGAAGGCAATGAGCAGTTCTTC
cdr3_aa: CSVIWGTIEGNEQFF

v_call: TRBV5-1
clone_size: few
j_call: TRBJ2-1
d_call: TRBD2
cdr3_nt: TGCGCCAGCAGCCCTCCCTTAGCGGGGGGTTACAATGAGCAGTTCTTC
cdr3_aa: CASSPPLAGGYNEQFF

v_call: TRBV6-1
clone_size: once
j_call: TRBJ1-6
d_call: TRBD1
cdr3_nt: TGTGCCAGCAGTGAATACCATTGGGACAGGATGAGCTCCTATAATTCACCCCTCCACTTT
cdr3_aa: CASSEYHWDRMSSYNSPLHF

v_call: TRBV7-8
clone_size: few
j_call: TRBJ1-2
d_call: .
cdr3_nt: TGTGCCAGCAGCCCCGGTCCAGGCTACACCTTC
cdr3_aa: CASSPGPGYTF

v_call: TRBV7-6
clone_size: few
j_call: TRBJ1-1
d_call: TRBD1
cdr3_nt: TGTGCCAGCACGGCAGGGGGCACTGAAGCTTTCTTT
cdr3_aa: CASTAGGTEAFF

v_call: TRBV27
clone_size: .
j_call: TRBJ2-3
d_call: .
cdr3_nt: TGTGCCAGCAGTTTATGGGCACAGGGTTTTAGAGATACGCAGTATTTT
cdr3_aa: CASSLWAQGFRDTQYF

v_call: TRBV11-2
clone_size: .
j_call: TRBJ2-1
d_call: .
cdr3_nt: TGTGCCAGCAGTCATGAGCAAGGGCTGGATTACAATGAGCAGTTCTTC
cdr3_aa: CASSHEQGLDYNEQFF

v_call: TRBV7-7
clone_size: .
j_call: TRBJ2-5
d_call: .
cdr3_nt: TGTGCCAGCAGCCCTCGTACGGGGAATCAAGAGACCCAGTACTTC
cdr3_aa: CASSPRTGNQETQYF

v_call: TRBV7-9
clone_size: .
j_call: TRBJ2-5
d_call: .
cdr3_nt: TGTGCCAGCAACGGGGCCTTCCAAGAGACCCAGTACTTC
cdr3_aa: CASNGAFQETQYF

v_call: TRBV11-2
clone_size: .
j_call: TRBJ2-3
d_call: TRBD2
cdr3_nt: TGTGCCAGCAGCCAGGTCGGGGAGGGGCCAGATACGCAGTATTTT
cdr3_aa: CASSQVGEGPDTQYF

v_call: TRBV25-1
clone_size: .
j_call: TRBJ2-7
d_call: .
cdr3_nt: TGTGCCAGCAGTGACGGGCAGCAGACTGCCTACGAGCAGTACTTC
cdr3_aa: CASSDGQQTAYEQYF

v_call: TRBV14
clone_size: .
j_call: TRBJ2-5
d_call: TRBD2
cdr3_nt: TGTGCCAGCAGCTTAGACGGGGGGAGTACGGAGACCCAGTACTTC
cdr3_aa: CASSLDGGSTETQYF

v_call: TRBV4-1
clone_size: .
j_call: TRBJ2-7
d_call: .
cdr3_nt: TGCGCCAGCAGCCAAGTTTCCAGGGCATCAGGGGAGCAGTACTTC
cdr3_aa: CASSQVSRASGEQYF

v_call: TRBV19
clone_size: .
j_call: TRBJ1-5
d_call: TRBD1
cdr3_nt: TGTGCCAGCAGGGACAGGGCCGGTCAGCCCCAGCATTTT
cdr3_aa: CASRDRAGQPQHF

v_call: TRBV19
clone_size: .
j_call: TRBJ2-1
d_call: .
cdr3_nt: TGTGCCAGTACCCCTGTGTCGGGGGGCGACAATGAGCAGTTCTTC
cdr3_aa: CASTPVSGGDNEQFF

v_call: TRBV4-1
clone_size: once
j_call: TRBJ1-5
d_call: .
cdr3_nt: TGCGCCAGCAGCCGAATGGGGGACAATCAGCCCCAGCATTTT
cdr3_aa: CASSRMGDNQPQHF

v_call: TRBV6-1
clone_size: .
j_call: TRBJ2-7
d_call: .
cdr3_nt: TGTGCCAAGCTTGCGAGAGAGGTCTACGAGCAGTACTTC
cdr3_aa: CAKLAREVYEQYF

v_call: TRBV2
clone_size: .
j_call: TRBJ1-5
d_call: .
cdr3_nt: TGTGCCAGCAGTGTAGGGCAGTTTAGCAATCAGCCCCAGCATTTT
cdr3_aa: CASSVGQFSNQPQHF

v_call: TRBV11-2
clone_size: .
j_call: TRBJ1-3
d_call: .
cdr3_nt: TGTGCCAGCAGCTTGGATCGTGGGTTGACTGGAAACACCATATATTTT
cdr3_aa: CASSLDRGLTGNTIYF

v_call: TRBV28
clone_size: .
j_call: TRBJ2-1
d_call: .
cdr3_nt: TGTGCCAGCAGTTTAGGGACTGATGCCTACAATGAGCAGTTCTTC
cdr3_aa: CASSLGTDAYNEQFF

v_call: TRBV5-1
clone_size: few
j_call: TRBJ1-2
d_call: .
cdr3_nt: TGCGCCAGGGCGATGGGTTTAGTGAGGGAACTCCTCTATGGCTACACCTTC
cdr3_aa: CARAMGLVRELLYGYTF

v_call: TRBV6-5
clone_size: .
j_call: TRBJ2-3
d_call: TRBD2
cdr3_nt: TGTGCCAGCAGTCCTAGAAGCGGGGTAGATACGCAGTATTTT
cdr3_aa: CASSPRSGVDTQYF

v_call: TRBV19
clone_size: .
j_call: TRBJ1-5
d_call: TRBD1
cdr3_nt: TGTGCCAGTAGCACAGGGGGGAGCAATCAGCCCCAGCATTTT
cdr3_aa: CASSTGGSNQPQHF

v_call: TRBV4-2
clone_size: .
j_call: TRBJ2-2
d_call: .
cdr3_nt: TGTGCCAGCAGCCAAGATACGACAGTAGGTTCCGGGGAGCTGTTTTTT
cdr3_aa: CASSQDTTVGSGELFF

v_call: TRBV25-1
clone_size: .
j_call: TRBJ2-7
d_call: .
cdr3_nt: TGTGCCAGCGACGACTGGGGGAGCGGCTACGAGCAGTACTTC
cdr3_aa: CASDDWGSGYEQYF

v_call: TRBV30
clone_size: .
j_call: TRBJ2-7
d_call: TRBD1
cdr3_nt: TGTGCCTGGGGACAGGGGAGCTCCTACGAGCAGTACTTC
cdr3_aa: CAWGQGSSYEQYF

v_call: TRBV5-1
clone_size: once
j_call: TRBJ2-7
d_call: TRBD2
cdr3_nt: TGCGCCAGCAGCTTTGGACTAGCGGGGAGATACGAGCAGTACTTC
cdr3_aa: CASSFGLAGRYEQYF

v_call: TRBV19
clone_size: .
j_call: TRBJ2-1
d_call: TRBD2
cdr3_nt: TGTGCCAGTACCCCGGGGGGGGGCGGGCCGGGCCCCTACAATGAGCAGTTCTTC
cdr3_aa: CASTPGGGGPGPYNEQFF

v_call: TRBV9
clone_size: .
j_call: TRBJ2-5
d_call: .
cdr3_nt: TGTGCCAGCAGCGTAGACTTCCTCCAAGAGACCCAGTACTTC
cdr3_aa: CASSVDFLQETQYF

v_call: TRBV10-1
clone_size: .
j_call: TRBJ1-2
d_call: TRBD1
cdr3_nt: TGCGCCAGCAGTGAGTCGACCGGTAAGGGGGCAGGTGGCTACACCTTC
cdr3_aa: CASSESTGKGAGGYTF

v_call: TRBV19
clone_size: .
j_call: TRBJ2-7
d_call: TRBD2
cdr3_nt: TGTGCCAGTAGTATGGAGTCTAGCGGGAGCTACGAGCAGTACTTC
cdr3_aa: CASSMESSGSYEQYF

v_call: TRBV6-5
clone_size: .
j_call: TRBJ2-7
d_call: .
cdr3_nt: TGTGCCAGCAGCCCAAGGAGCTCCTACGAGCAGTACTTC
cdr3_aa: CASSPRSSYEQYF

v_call: TRBV7-9
clone_size: .
j_call: TRBJ2-3
d_call: TRBD2
cdr3_nt: TGTGCCAGCGGCCGGTTACAGCGGGAGACAGATACGCAGTATTTT
cdr3_aa: CASGRLQRETDTQYF